Included here is one T cell receptor beta chain sequence, with context. This CDR3 has 16 amino acids. CDR1 is MGHRA and CDR2 is YSYEKL in the germline V gene. The V and J ends lost 2 bases and 3 bases, in that order; junction bases with no gene match: 4. The data were obtained in a study of blood T cell repertoires in COVID-19. In the study overall: PBMCs, B-cell-depleted T cells, or T cells provided the cDNA or gDNA that made up the material.

Under the authors' procedure: Amplification of reference gene primers provided the estimated nucleated cell counts. Assay used: immunoSEQ multiplex PCR; TCRdb lists only in-frame clones, some missing. V and J calls and clone size are those listed in that table; D and trimming were worked out from the DNA. The sample yields about 250,000 clones, roughly four fifths seen once. Across about 22 US areas, participants ranged in age from about 18 to 89 years. Cohort placement rested on clinical history that participants reported themselves. The chain couples TRBV4-1 to TRBJ2-7; 13 bases are shared with TRBD2. The source is a man aged 35-49 years who had been exposed to COVID-19. The specimen was PBMCs or T cells enriched from blood (not recorded which). The CDR3 protein is CASSQSTSGRLYEQYF. The CDR3 nucleotides read TGCGCCAGCAGCCAATCGACTAGCGGGAGGCTCTACGAGCAGTACTTC.